Presented here are 28 T cell receptor beta chains from one specimen sequenced in a study of cytomegalovirus exposure and HLA in healthy donors listed by TCRdb under 2017. Receptor amplification or capture employed the immunoSEQ multiplex PCR assay. A mixture of 60 forward primers for TCR Vbeta segments and 13 reverse primers for TCR Jbeta segments was used in the multiplex PCR. TCRdb retrieved this table from immuneACCESS and kept in-frame rearrangements only. Not all clones are present; in checked studies, unresolved V genes account for under half, and no reason is known for the remainder. A total of 150,000 or so clones appear in this sample, 65% to 75% of them only once. Together, the top ten hold roughly 1.6% of the sample. Specimen: PBMCs. All receptors come from a girl between 5 and 17 years old in good health and CMV-seronegative.

This chain links TRBV19 with TRBJ2-7; 8 positions agree with TRBD1. This CDR3 contains 14 residues. Per germline, CDR1 LNHDA and CDR2 SQIVND (reference sequence). V gave up 7 bases and J gave up 0 bases; unmatched junction bases: 5. This CDR3 reads CASTQQGDSYEQYF. Written as DNA, the CDR3 is TGTGCCAGTACCCAACAGGGGGACTCCTACGAGCAGTACTTC. Based on the CDR3 plus reference TRBV19 and TRBJ2-7, the full variable domain is DGGITQSPKYLFRKEGQNVTLSCEQNLNHDAMYWYRQDPGQGLRLIYYSQIVNDFQKGDIAEGYSVSREKKESFPLTVTSAQKNPTAFYLCASTQQGDSYEQYFGPGTRLTVT.

This chain connects TRBV5-6 to TRBJ2-3; TRBD1 matches at 7 bases. The trim removed 4 bases at V and 3 bases at J, leaving 8 bases unmatched. CDR1 and CDR2 (germline): SGHDT, YYEEEE. There are 15 residues in the CDR3. CDR3: CASSLRTGATDTQYF. In DNA, the CDR3 is TGTGCCAGCAGCCTCCGGACAGGAGCTACAGATACGCAGTATTTT.

In this sample, this clone turned up once. This chain connects TRBV11-1 to TRBJ2-7; TRBD1 might be the D (6 bases). The CDR3 sequence is 14 residues long. CDR1 is SGHAT and CDR2 is FQDESV in the germline V gene (reference sequence). The germline V and J ends were trimmed by 3 bases and 3 bases, with 12 bases remaining between them. CDR3 amino acids: CASSFGGQYYEQYF. CDR3 nucleotides: TGTGCCAGCAGCTTTGGCGGACAGTACTACGAGCAGTACTTC.

The rearrangement uses TRBV5-1 and TRBJ2-6; D perhaps matches TRBD1 (6 bases). The ends were cut back, 0 bases at V and 2 bases at J, with 15 bases in the middle. The germline V gene has CDR1 SGHRS and CDR2 YFSETQ. The CDR3 has 18 amino acids. This CDR3 is CASSLVLGANPGANVLTF. The CDR3 nucleotides are TGCGCCAGCAGCTTGGTTCTGGGGGCGAACCCTGGGGCCAACGTCCTGACTTTC.

This sequence joins TRBV19 and TRBJ1-1; D remains ambiguous. Germline V lookup: CDR1 LNHDA, CDR2 SQIVND (reference sequence). CDR3 length: 14 residues. Deletions cut 4 bases from V and 0 bases from J, with 9 bases between. DNA for the CDR3: TGTGCCAGTAGTACCCTGAGAATGAACACTGAAGCTTTCTTT. Its protein is CASSTLRMNTEAFF.

The chain joins TRBV27 to TRBJ1-1; D is unresolved. With 3 bases removed from V and 6 bases from J, the gap between germline ends came to 11 bases. The length of the CDR3 is 13 residues. In germline, CDR1 is MNHEY, CDR2 SMNVEV (reference sequence). The CDR3 nucleotides read TGTGCCAGCAGTTTTGAACTTTTCGCTGAAGCTTTCTTT. Translating it yields CASSFELFAEAFF.

The chain joins TRBV5-1 to TRBJ2-3; 7 positions agree with TRBD1. Germline V gene data show CDR1 as SGHRS and CDR2 as YFSETQ. The CDR3 runs to 14 residues. The V gene end was trimmed by 4 bases and the J gene end by 3 bases; junction bases not matched to a gene: 5. This chain's CDR3 is CASSRDRETDTQYF. As DNA, the CDR3 is TGCGCCAGCAGCCGAGACAGGGAGACAGATACGCAGTATTTT.

This chain uses TRBV11-2 with TRBJ1-6, with TRBD1 as a possible D gene (6 bases). Germline assignment: CDR1 SGHAT and CDR2 FQNNGV. CDR3 length: 14 amino acids. The ends were cut back, 4 bases at V and 4 bases at J, with 8 bases in the middle. The CDR3 region is CASSYRAYNSPLHF. For the CDR3, the DNA is TGTGCCAGCAGCTACAGGGCATATAATTCACCCCTCCACTTT.

The J gene is TRBJ2-5, the V gene TRBV5-4; maybe TRBD2 (5 bases). Trimming took 4 bases from V and 2 from J, leaving 15 bases between them. CDR3 length: 15 residues. CDR1 is SGHNT, CDR2 YYREEE, per germline (reference sequence). CDR3 amino acids: CASSPPGTRQETQYF. In nucleotides, the CDR3 is TGTGCCAGCAGCCCCCCGGGAACTAGACAAGAGACCCAGTACTTC. The variable domain in full, completed from reference TRBV5-4 and TRBJ2-5, reads ETGVTQSPTHLIKTRGQQVTLRCSSQSGHNTVSWYQQALGQGPQFIFQYYREEENGRGNFPPRFSGLQFPNYSSELNVNALELDDSALYLCASSPPGTRQETQYFGPGTRLLVL.

This chain links TRBV19 with TRBJ1-5, with TRBD1 matching 8 bases. With 7 bases clipped from V and 3 bases from J, the junction kept 8 bases outside the gene matches. This CDR3 comprises 15 residues. Germline-derived CDR1 and CDR2 are LNHDA and SQIVND (reference sequence). CDR3 in DNA: TGTGCCAGTATTCACGACAGGGGCTCCAATCAGCCCCAGCATTTT. Its protein is CASIHDRGSNQPQHF.

This clone was counted only a few times. The chain recombines TRBV2 with TRBJ1-1; D not resolved. Deletions cut 7 bases from V and 1 base from J, with 13 bases between. Germline V CDR1 and CDR2: SNHLY, FYNNEI. The CDR3 is made up of 14 amino acids. CDR3 sequence reads: CASIMGGGNTEAFF. The CDR3 nucleotides read TGTGCCAGCATCATGGGAGGAGGGAACACTGAAGCTTTCTTT.

The CDR3 DNA follows: TGTGCCAGCAGCTTATTGCAGGGCGGCGAGCAGTACTTC. The encoded protein is CASSLLQGGEQYF. The chain employs TRBV11-2 and TRBJ2-7, with a possible D match to TRBD1 (5 bases). The length of the CDR3 is 13 residues. The germline V gene encodes CDR1 SGHAT and CDR2 FQNNGV. V was trimmed by 2 bases and J by 6 bases, leaving 11 bases between them.

The V and J genes are TRBV29-1 and TRBJ2-3, with 14 bases that match TRBD2. CDR3 length equals 15 residues. The germline V gene has CDR1 SQVTM and CDR2 ANQGSEA. V was pared by 5 bases and J by 4 bases, with 5 bases of the junction left unmatched. Here the CDR3 DNA reads TGCAGCGTTCGACTAGCGGGGGGGCGGGCAGATACGCAGTATTTT. Translating it yields CSVRLAGGRADTQYF.

The chain couples TRBV2 to TRBJ1-5; 9 bases match TRBD1. Germline CDR1 and CDR2: SNHLY and FYNNEI. With 2 bases clipped from V and 10 bases from J, the junction kept 12 bases outside the gene matches. The CDR3 loop spans 16 amino acids. CDR3 coding DNA: TGTGCCAGCAGTGAACATCTTACCGGGACAGGGTCTCCCCAGCATTTT. As protein: CASSEHLTGTGSPQHF.

This clone was observed once. V and J are TRBV6-1 and TRBJ2-1, with TRBD1 matching 7 bases. Per germline, CDR1 MNHNS and CDR2 SASEGT. Trimming cost V 4 bases and J 0 bases; bases outside gene matches: 3. The CDR3 spans 15 residues. The chain's CDR3 is CASSVDRTSYNEQFF. The CDR3 DNA reads as TGTGCCAGCAGTGTGGACAGGACCTCCTACAATGAGCAGTTCTTC.

The gene calls are TRBV19 and TRBJ1-2, with a weak D call TRBD1 (6 bases). V lost 5 bases, J lost 7 bases, and 17 bases lay in between. CDR1 and CDR2 from the germline V gene are LNHDA and SQIVND (reference sequence). This CDR3 region has 14 residues. CDR3 protein: CASSAAQGKGGYTF. CDR3 DNA sequence: TGTGCCAGTAGTGCCGCACAGGGAAAAGGTGGCTACACCTTC.

This clone showed up just a few times. The sample contains more than one DNA sequence encoding this CDR3. The genes are TRBV4-1 and TRBJ2-5, with D possibly being TRBD1 (5 bases). Trimming pared 1 base from V and 2 bases from J, leaving 8 bases between. CDR3 length: 14 residues. Germline CDR1 and CDR2: MGHRA and YSYEKL. CDR3 residues: CASSQVAGQETQYF. The CDR3 region has the DNA TGCGCCAGCAGCCAAGTGGCAGGGCAAGAGACCCAGTACTTC.

This chain uses TRBV6-1 with TRBJ1-1; 7 bases map to TRBD1. The germline gives CDR1 MNHNS, CDR2 SASEGT. The CDR3 is made up of 15 amino acids. V gave up 6 bases and J gave up 2 bases; unmatched junction bases: 9. The CDR3 reads CASRTGQSSNTEAFF. CDR3 sequence (DNA): TGTGCCAGCAGGACAGGGCAGTCTTCAAACACTGAAGCTTTCTTT.

The V gene is TRBV30, the J gene TRBJ2-7, with TRBD2 matching over 9 bases. The length of the CDR3 is 13 residues. The V gene's germline CDR1 is GTSNPN and CDR2 SVGIG (reference sequence). J gave up 3 bases and V 0 bases, and 0 bases lay outside the gene matches. The CDR3 DNA sequence: TGTGCCTGGAGTGTAGCGGGGGGCTACGAGCAGTACTTC. Translation: CAWSVAGGYEQYF.

The CDR3 sequence is CAWNPRDLNTEAFF. The CDR3 DNA is TGTGCCTGGAATCCCCGGGACTTGAACACTGAAGCTTTCTTT. The chain links TRBV30 to TRBJ1-1; D is possibly TRBD1 (5 bases). The CDR3 is 14 residues long. V lost 4 bases to trimming and J lost 0 bases, with 12 bases between them. Germline lookup yields CDR1 GTSNPN and CDR2 SVGIG (reference sequence).

This clone was recorded once. J is TRBJ2-2 and V is TRBV5-1; 12 nucleotides match TRBD2. The CDR3 consists of 17 residues. V trimming: 2 bases; J trimming: 8 bases; junction bases outside the gene matches: 10. The germline V gene has CDR1 SGHRS and CDR2 YFSETQ. The CDR3 region has the DNA TGCGCCAGCAGCTTAGTGACTAGCGGGGGCCCAATTGGGGAGCTGTTTTTT. As protein: CASSLVTSGGPIGELFF.

The table lists this clone with a few counts. V is TRBV6-6 and J is TRBJ2-1; 14 bases align to TRBD2. The CDR3 is 16 amino acids. The germline V gene encodes CDR1 MNHNY and CDR2 SVGAGI (reference sequence). With V trimmed by 4 bases and J by 7 bases, 6 bases remained unmatched. The CDR3 region has the DNA TGTGCCAGCAGTTTGACTAGCGGGGGGGCGGGGAATGAGCAGTTCTTC. This gives the protein CASSLTSGGAGNEQFF.

V usage is TRBV2 and J usage is TRBJ2-2, with 7 positions matching TRBD1. Germline-derived CDR1 and CDR2 are SNHLY and FYNNEI. This CDR3 is built from 17 residues. J gave up 1 base and V 6 bases, and 11 bases lay outside the gene matches. Here the CDR3 DNA reads TGTGCCAGCAGCGACCCTCTCGGGACAGAGAACACCGGGGAGCTGTTTTTT. This sequence encodes CASSDPLGTENTGELFF.

The rearrangement links TRBV27 to TRBJ2-1, with 8 bases aligning to TRBD1. This CDR3 has 15 amino acids. The ends lost 2 bases at V and 1 base at J; junction bases unmatched: 1. Germline CDR1 reads MNHEY; CDR2 reads SMNVEV (reference sequence). The CDR3 DNA reads TGTGCCAGCAGTTTAGGACAGGGTTCCTACAATGAGCAGTTCTTC. Translation: CASSLGQGSYNEQFF.

This clone was observed once. The chain recombines TRBV2 with TRBJ2-5; D may be TRBD1 (5 bases). The DNA matches TRBJ2-7 better at its end, which makes the J call doubtful. Per the germline V gene, CDR1 is SNHLY and CDR2 is FYNNEI. The CDR3 runs to 15 residues. The CDR3 spells CASSERTQSRNEQYF. The CDR3, as DNA: TGTGCCAGCAGTGAACGGACACAATCTAGGAACGAGCAGTACTTC.

The CDR3 DNA follows: TGTGCCAGTAGCCGACAGGAATACAATTCACCCCTCCACTTT. Translated: CASSRQEYNSPLHF. The genes are TRBV19 and TRBJ1-6, with a weak D call TRBD1 (6 bases). Germline V gene data show CDR1 as LNHDA and CDR2 as SQIVND (reference sequence). The CDR3 sequence is 14 residues long. V dropped 6 bases and J dropped 7 bases, with 13 bases sitting between them.

The V and J genes are TRBV6-1 and TRBJ2-5; TRBD1 might be the D (5 bases). CDR1 and CDR2 (germline): MNHNS, SASEGT. Trimming removed 5 bases at V and 2 bases at J, with 15 bases between. The CDR3 totals 15 residues. In DNA, the CDR3 is TGTGCCAGCAGTCCAGTGGTGGGGCTGCAAGAGACCCAGTACTTC. As protein: CASSPVVGLQETQYF.

This chain links TRBV15 with TRBJ1-1; weak D call: TRBD1 (5 bases). Germline-derived CDR1 and CDR2 are LNHNV and YYDKDF (reference sequence). This CDR3 is built from 15 residues. V lost 1 base and J lost 4, with 13 bases in between. The CDR3 loop reads CATSRGGAKGTEAFF. The CDR3, as DNA: TGTGCCACCAGCAGAGGGGGCGCCAAGGGCACTGAAGCTTTCTTT.